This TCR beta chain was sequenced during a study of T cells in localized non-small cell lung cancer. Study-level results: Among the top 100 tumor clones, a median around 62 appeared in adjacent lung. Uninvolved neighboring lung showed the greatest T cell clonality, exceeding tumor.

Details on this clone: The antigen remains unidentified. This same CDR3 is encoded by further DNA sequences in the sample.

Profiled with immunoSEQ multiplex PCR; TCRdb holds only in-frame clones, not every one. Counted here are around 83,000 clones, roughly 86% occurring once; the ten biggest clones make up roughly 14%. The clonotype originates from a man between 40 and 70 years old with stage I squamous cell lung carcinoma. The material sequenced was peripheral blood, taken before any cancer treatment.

The CDR3: CASSLASSYNEQFF. Here the CDR3 DNA reads TGTGCCAGCAGCTTAGCGTCTTCCTACAATGAGCAGTTCTTC. V is TRBV7-9 and J is TRBJ2-1; D call uncertain. CDR3 length: 14 amino acids. V was trimmed by 0 bases and J by 1 base, leaving 4 bases between them. CDR1 and CDR2 (germline): SEHNR, FQNEAQ (reference sequence).